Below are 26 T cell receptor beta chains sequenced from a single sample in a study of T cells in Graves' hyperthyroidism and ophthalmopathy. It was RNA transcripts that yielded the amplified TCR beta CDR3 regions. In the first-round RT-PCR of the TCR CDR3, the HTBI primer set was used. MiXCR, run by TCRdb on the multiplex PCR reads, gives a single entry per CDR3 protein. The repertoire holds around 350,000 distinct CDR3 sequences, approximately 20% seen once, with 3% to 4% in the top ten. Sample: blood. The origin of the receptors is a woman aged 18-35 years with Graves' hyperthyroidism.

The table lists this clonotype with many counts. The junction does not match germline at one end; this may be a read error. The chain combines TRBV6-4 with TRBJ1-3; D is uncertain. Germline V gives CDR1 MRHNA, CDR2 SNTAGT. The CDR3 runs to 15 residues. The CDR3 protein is CILIHQISSGNTIYF. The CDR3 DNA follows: TGCATATTAATCCACCAGATTTCTTCTGGAAACACCATATATTTT.

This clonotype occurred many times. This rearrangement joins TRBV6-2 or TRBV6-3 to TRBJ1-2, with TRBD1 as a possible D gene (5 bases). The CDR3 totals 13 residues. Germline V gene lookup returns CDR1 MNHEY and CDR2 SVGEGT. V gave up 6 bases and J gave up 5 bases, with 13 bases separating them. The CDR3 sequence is CASSRDRTYGYTF. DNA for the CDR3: TGTGCCAGCAGCCGGGACCGCACTTATGGCTACACCTTC.

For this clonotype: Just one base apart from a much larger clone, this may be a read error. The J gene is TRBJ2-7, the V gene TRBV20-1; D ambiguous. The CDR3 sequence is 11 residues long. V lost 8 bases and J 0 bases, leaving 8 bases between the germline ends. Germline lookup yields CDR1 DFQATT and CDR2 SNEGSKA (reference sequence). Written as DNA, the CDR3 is TGCAGTTGGCGCGACTCCTACGAGCAGTACGTC. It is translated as CSWRDSYEQYV.

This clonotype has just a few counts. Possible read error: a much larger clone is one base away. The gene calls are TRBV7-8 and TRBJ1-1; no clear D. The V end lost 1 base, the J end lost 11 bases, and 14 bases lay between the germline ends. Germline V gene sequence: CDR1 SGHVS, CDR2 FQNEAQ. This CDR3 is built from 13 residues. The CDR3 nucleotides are TGTGCCAGCAGCTTAGAGACGGAATCAGTGGCTTTCTTT. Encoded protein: CASSLETESVAFF.

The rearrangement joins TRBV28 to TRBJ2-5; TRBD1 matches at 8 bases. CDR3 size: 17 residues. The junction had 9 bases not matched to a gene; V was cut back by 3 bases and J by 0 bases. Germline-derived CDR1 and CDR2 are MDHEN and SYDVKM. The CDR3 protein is CASSLRGLTGDQETQYF. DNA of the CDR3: TGTGCCAGCAGTTTGAGGGGTTTGACAGGGGACCAAGAGACCCAGTACTTC.

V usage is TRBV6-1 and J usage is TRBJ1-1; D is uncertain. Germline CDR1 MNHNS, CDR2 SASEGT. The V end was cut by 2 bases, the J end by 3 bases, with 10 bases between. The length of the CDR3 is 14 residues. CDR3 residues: CASSELGGHTEAFF. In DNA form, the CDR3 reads TGTGCCAGCAGTGAACTAGGCGGGCACACTGAAGCTTTCTTT.

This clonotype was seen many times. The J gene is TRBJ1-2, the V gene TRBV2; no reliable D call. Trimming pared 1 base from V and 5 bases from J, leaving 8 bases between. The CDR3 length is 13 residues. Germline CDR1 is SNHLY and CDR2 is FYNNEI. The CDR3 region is CASSEGLRYGYTF. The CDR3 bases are TGTGCCAGCAGTGAAGGGCTGCGGTATGGCTACACCTTC.

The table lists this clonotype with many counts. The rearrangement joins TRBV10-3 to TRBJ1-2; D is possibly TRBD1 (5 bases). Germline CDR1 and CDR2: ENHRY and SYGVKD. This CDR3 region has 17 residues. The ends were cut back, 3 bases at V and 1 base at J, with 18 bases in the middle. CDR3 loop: CAISDPLGAAHNYGYTF. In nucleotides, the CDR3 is TGTGCCATCAGTGACCCCCTTGGGGCAGCGCATAACTATGGCTACACCTTC.

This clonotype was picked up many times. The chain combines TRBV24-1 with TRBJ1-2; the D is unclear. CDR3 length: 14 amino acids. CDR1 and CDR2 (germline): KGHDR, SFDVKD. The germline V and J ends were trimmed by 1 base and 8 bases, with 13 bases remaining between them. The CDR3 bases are TGTGCCACCAGTGATTTCCCCTCCCTGCACGGCTACACCTTC. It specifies CATSDFPSLHGYTF.

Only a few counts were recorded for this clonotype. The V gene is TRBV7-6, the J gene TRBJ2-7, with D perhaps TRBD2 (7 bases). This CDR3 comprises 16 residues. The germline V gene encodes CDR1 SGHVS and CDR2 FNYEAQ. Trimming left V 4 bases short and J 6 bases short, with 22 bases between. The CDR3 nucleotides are TGTGCCAGCAGCTCCCCTAGGGGGGGGCGGTACGGCGAGCAGTACTTC. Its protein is CASSSPRGGRYGEQYF. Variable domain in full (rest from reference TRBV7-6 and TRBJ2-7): GAGVSQSPRYKVTKRGQDVALRCDPISGHVSLYWYRQALGQGPEFLTYFNYEAQQDKSGLPNDRFSAERPEGSISTLTIQRTEQRDSAMYRCASSSPRGGRYGEQYFGPGTRLTVT.

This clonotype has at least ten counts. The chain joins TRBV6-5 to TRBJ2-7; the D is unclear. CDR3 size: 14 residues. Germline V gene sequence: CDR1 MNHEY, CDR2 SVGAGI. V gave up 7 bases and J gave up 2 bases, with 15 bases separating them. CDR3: CASIPSDGPYEQYF. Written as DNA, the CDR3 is TGTGCCAGCATTCCCTCTGACGGGCCCTACGAGCAGTACTTC.

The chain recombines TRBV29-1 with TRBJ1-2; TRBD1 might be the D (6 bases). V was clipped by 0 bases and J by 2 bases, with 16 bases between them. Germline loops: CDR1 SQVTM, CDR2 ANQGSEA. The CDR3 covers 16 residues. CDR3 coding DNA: TGCAGCGTTGAAGAGAGGGGGGCCTCGAAGAACTATGGCTACACCTTC. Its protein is CSVEERGASKNYGYTF. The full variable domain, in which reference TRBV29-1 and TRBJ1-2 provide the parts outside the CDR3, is SAVISQKPSRDICQRGTSLTIQCQVDSQVTMMFWYRQQPGQSLTLIATANQGSEATYESGFVIDKFPISRPNLTFSTLTVSNMSPEDSSIYLCSVEERGASKNYGYTFGSGTRLTVV.

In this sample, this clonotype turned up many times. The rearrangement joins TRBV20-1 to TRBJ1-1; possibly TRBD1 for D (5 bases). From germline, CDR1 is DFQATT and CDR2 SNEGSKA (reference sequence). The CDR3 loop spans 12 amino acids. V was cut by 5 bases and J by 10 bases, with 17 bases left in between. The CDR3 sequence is CSALTDPLGAFF. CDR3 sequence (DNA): TGCAGTGCTTTGACAGACCCCCTGGGAGCTTTCTTT.

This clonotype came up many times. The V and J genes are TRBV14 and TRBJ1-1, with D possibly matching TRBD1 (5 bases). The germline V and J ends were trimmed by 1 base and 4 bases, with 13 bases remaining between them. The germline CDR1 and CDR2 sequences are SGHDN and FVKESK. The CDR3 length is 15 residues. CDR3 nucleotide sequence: TGTGCCAGCAGCCAAGCCCTGGGGGGGGGCACTGAAGCTTTCTTT. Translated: CASSQALGGGTEAFF.

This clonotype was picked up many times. The CDR3 DNA is TGCAGCGTTGAAGATAGGGCGGCGGCTAACTATGGCTACACCTTC. Translating it yields CSVEDRAAANYGYTF. This chain uses TRBV29-1 with TRBJ1-2, with D unresolved. Germline V CDR1 and CDR2: SQVTM, ANQGSEA. V gave up 0 bases and J gave up 0 bases, with 11 bases separating them. The CDR3 sequence is 15 residues long.

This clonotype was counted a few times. The CDR3 DNA sequence: TGTGCCAGCAGCCAAGCGGACAGGGGACAGCATCAGCCCCAGCATTTT. It specifies CASSQADRGQHQPQHF. This chain connects TRBV3-1 to TRBJ1-5; 9 bases are shared with TRBD1. This CDR3 has 16 residues. With V trimmed by 1 base and J by 5 bases, 6 bases remained unmatched. The V gene's germline CDR1 is LGHDT and CDR2 YNNKEL (reference sequence).

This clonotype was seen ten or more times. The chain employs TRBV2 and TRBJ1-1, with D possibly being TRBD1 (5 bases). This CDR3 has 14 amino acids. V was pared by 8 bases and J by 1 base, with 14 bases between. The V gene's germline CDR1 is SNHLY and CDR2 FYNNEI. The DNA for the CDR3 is TGTGCCAGCTTCTCCGAGACAGCGAACACTGAAGCTTTCTTT. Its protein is CASFSETANTEAFF.

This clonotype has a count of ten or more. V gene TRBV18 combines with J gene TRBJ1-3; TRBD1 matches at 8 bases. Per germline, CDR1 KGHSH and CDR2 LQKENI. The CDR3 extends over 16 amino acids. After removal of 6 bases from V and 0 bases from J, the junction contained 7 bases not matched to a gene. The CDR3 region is CASSAGQGFSGNTIYF. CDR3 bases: TGTGCCAGCTCTGCCGGACAGGGCTTCTCTGGAAACACCATATATTTT. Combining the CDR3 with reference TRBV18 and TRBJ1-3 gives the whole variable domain NAGVMQNPRHLVRRRGQEARLRCSPMKGHSHVYWYRQLPEEGLKFMVYLQKENIIDESGMPKERFSAEFPKEGPSILRIQQVVRGDSAAYFCASSAGQGFSGNTIYFGEGSWLTVV.

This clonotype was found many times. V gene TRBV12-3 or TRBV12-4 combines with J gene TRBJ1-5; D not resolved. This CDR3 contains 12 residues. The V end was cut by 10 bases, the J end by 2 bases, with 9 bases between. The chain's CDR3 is CATSKGNQPQHF. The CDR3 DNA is TGTGCCACATCTAAAGGCAATCAGCCCCAGCATTTT.

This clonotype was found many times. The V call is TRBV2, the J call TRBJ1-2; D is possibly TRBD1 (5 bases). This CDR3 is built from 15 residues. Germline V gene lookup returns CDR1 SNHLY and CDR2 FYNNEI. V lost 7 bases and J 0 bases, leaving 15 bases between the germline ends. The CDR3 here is CASTMKDKTNYGYTF. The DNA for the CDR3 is TGTGCCAGCACAATGAAGGACAAGACTAACTATGGCTACACCTTC. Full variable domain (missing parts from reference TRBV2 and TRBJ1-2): EPEVTQTPSHQVTQMGQEVILRCVPISNHLYFYWYRQILGQKVEFLVSFYNNEISEKSEIFDDQFSVERPDGSNFTLKIRSTKLEDSAMYFCASTMKDKTNYGYTFGSGTRLTVV.

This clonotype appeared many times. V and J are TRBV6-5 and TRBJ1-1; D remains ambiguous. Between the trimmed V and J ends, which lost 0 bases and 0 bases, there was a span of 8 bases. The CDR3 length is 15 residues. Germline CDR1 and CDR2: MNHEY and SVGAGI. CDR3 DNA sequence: TGTGCCAGCAGTTACTCTGAGGGAATGAACACTGAAGCTTTCTTT. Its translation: CASSYSEGMNTEAFF.

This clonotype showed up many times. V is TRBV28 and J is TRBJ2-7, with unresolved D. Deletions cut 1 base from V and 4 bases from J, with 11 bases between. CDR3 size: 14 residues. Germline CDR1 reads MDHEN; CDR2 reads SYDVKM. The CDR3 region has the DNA TGTGCCAGCAGTTTATATATAGGGCTGTACGAGCAGTACTTC. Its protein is CASSLYIGLYEQYF.

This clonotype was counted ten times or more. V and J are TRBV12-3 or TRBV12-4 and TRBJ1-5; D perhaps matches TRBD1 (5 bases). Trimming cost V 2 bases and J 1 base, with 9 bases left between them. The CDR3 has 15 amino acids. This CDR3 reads CASSLRGRSNQPQHF. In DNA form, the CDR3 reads TGTGCCAGCAGTTTACGGGGACGGAGCAATCAGCCCCAGCATTTT.

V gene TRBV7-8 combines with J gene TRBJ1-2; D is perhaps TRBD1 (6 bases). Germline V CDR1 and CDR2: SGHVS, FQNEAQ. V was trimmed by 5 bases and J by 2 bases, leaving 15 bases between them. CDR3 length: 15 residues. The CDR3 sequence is CASSPRGAKNYGYTF. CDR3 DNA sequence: TGTGCCAGCAGCCCGAGGGGGGCAAAAAACTATGGCTACACCTTC.

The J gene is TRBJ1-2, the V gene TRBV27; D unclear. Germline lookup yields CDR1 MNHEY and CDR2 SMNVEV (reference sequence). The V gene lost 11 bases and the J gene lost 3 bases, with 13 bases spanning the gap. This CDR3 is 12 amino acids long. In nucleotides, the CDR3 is TGTGCCGGCGGGGAGTATTACTATGGCTACACCTTC. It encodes CAGGEYYYGYTF.

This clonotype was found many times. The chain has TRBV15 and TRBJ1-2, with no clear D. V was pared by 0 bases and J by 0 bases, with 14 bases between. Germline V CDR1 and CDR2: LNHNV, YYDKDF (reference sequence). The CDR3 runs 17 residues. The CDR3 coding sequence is TGTGCCACCAGCAGAGAAAATCGGGTCCTAGCTAACTATGGCTACACCTTC. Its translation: CATSRENRVLANYGYTF.